This TCR beta chain was identified in a study of graft-versus-host responses after intestinal transplantation (dated by TCRdb to about 2021). Background for the entire study: The transplants that recipients received were multivisceral, liver-intestinal, or isolated intestinal. Every recipient was given anti-thymocyte globulin induction, then maintenance tacrolimus and steroids for 2 to 3 years. After intestinal transplantation, graft-versus-host and host-versus-graft alloreactive T cell clones in the graft, circulation and bone marrow were tracked using bulk TCR-beta CDR3 sequencing. To identify alloreactive clones, pre-transplant mixed lymphocyte reaction products were sequenced and compared with unstimulated pre-transplant donor and recipient T cells. The cohort enrolled 20 to 25 intestinal transplant recipients including one retransplant, and a few patients lacking pretransplant specimens were excluded. A peak of at least 4% donor T cells among recipient peripheral blood mononuclear cells was the definition used for donor T cell macrochimerism. Rather than being sequenced by the commercial service, samples from a few later patients were sequenced in-house on an Illumina MiSeq and processed with MiXCR. Beyond this particular receptor, the publication reports: GvH clones were found in recipient bone marrow, and some of the GvH clones appeared earlier in ileal mucosa or blood, which is consistent with an intestinal mucosal origin. In the allografts of patients with donor T cell macrochimerism, GvH to HvG T cell clonal ratios were high. The conclusions were limited by the relatively low number and heterogeneity of the intestinal transplant patients. Peak levels of circulating GvH clones were associated with declines in HvG clones early after transplant.

The protocol used for the library was the immunoSEQ multiplex PCR assay. For most patients, genomic DNA was isolated with the Qiagen DNeasy Blood and Tissue Kit and sent frozen to Adaptive Biotechnologies for TCR sequencing. For most patients, high-throughput TCR-beta CDR3 sequencing of genomic DNA was performed by Adaptive Biotechnologies. From the authors' description of their analysis: Adaptive's ImmunoSEQ software was the source of the TCR sequencing data for roughly 19 patients, while a few other patients were processed with MiXCR and VDJtools. To correct CD4 versus CD8 sorting errors, any sequence found in both subsets at a frequency ratio below 5:1 was removed. CDR3 nucleotide sequences shared between donor and recipient were removed because their origin could not be assigned. To count as alloreactive, a clone needed at least 2-fold expansion over unstimulated cells and a minimum CFSE-low frequency of 0.002% (template counts) or 0.001% (read counts). Clones detected in sequenced pre-transplant spleen, lymph node, or MLR CFSE-low populations of the donor or recipient were defined as mappable. Cumulative frequency of alloreactive clones was calculated as a percentage of all sequences weighted by copy number. Imported from immuneACCESS, the table was reduced by TCRdb to in-frame sequences with V and J called. These copies leave out some clones; in studies compared against another copy, an unresolved V gene accounts for under half, and the cause of the remainder is not known. V and J calls and clone size are given by that table; D and trimming were obtained from the DNA. The sample table lists roughly 100,000 clones, approximately 84% of them with a count of one. The top ten hold over 0.8% of the sample.

The sample's time point label, decoded: cells obtained before transplantation from donor or recipient. CD3+CD4+ and CD3+CD8+ populations were FACS-sorted from unstimulated pre-transplant donor and recipient cells taken from spleen or lymph nodes. From its cysteine to its phenylalanine, the CDR3 spans 16 amino acids. The CDR3 DNA has 48 bases and is translated from base 1. The junction carries 16 bases between V and J, which are trimmed by 0 bases and 5 bases respectively. CDR1 and CDR2 were assigned from the germline V gene as LGHNA and YNFKEQ. With respect to this clone: Its cognate antigen has yet to be identified. No much larger clonotype is one base removed from it; base qualities were not supplied.

The rearranged chain carries TRBV4-2 and TRBJ2-5; no confident D gene assignment can be made. The clonotype was recovered from a human donor who received an intestinal transplant. Sample: unstimulated CD4+ T cells sorted from spleen or lymph node cells, taken before intestinal transplant. This receptor has the CDR3 CASSQDWRDGEETQYF. The DNA sequence follows: TGTGCCAGCAGCCAAGATTGGCGCGACGGTGAGGAGACCCAGTACTTC.